These T cell receptor beta chains were read from a single sample in a study of PD-1 blockade in mismatch repair-deficient tumors. The method was immunoSEQ multiplex PCR; TCRdb's version includes in-frame clones alone and lacks a portion of them. The sample consists of roughly 50,000 clones, 78% of them appearing once. Sequencing was performed on peripheral blood, taken 4 weeks after starting pembrolizumab. These receptors all stem from an adult with mismatch repair-deficient cancer. The CDR3 runs from the conserved cysteine through the conserved F or W. Fields, in order: D gene, V gene, J gene, clone size, CDR3 protein, CDR3 DNA. The D gene is left open where the match is weak. Expanded clones are given a class, and other clones once, few, many or no size at all.

TRBD1,TRBV5-6,TRBJ1-3,few,CASSLVAGGAGNTIYF,TGTGCCAGCAGCTTGGTAGCAGGGGGCGCGGGAAACACCATATATTTT
NA,TRBV2,TRBJ1-1,NA,CASSAGLLTEAFF,TGTGCCAGCAGTGCAGGGTTGCTCACTGAAGCTTTCTTT
TRBD2,TRBV11-3,TRBJ2-3,NA,CASSRGLATWYTDTQYF,TGTGCCAGCAGTCGAGGACTAGCGACCTGGTACACAGATACGCAGTATTTT
NA,TRBV9,TRBJ2-3,NA,CASSVGGGITDTQYF,TGTGCCAGCAGCGTAGGGGGTGGAATCACAGATACGCAGTATTTT
NA,TRBV7-9,TRBJ2-7,NA,CASSFQSYEQYF,TGTGCCAGCAGCTTCCAATCCTACGAGCAGTACTTC
TRBD1,TRBV6-5,TRBJ1-2,once,CASRPGQATNYGYTF,TGTGCCAGCAGACCCGGACAGGCCACTAACTATGGCTACACCTTC
NA,TRBV4-1,TRBJ1-2,NA,CASSPTPGHTNYGYTF,TGCGCCAGCAGCCCAACTCCGGGCCACACAAACTATGGCTACACCTTC
NA,TRBV11-2,TRBJ2-5,NA,CASSPGSRETQYF,TGTGCCAGCAGCCCTGGATCGAGAGAGACCCAGTACTTC
NA,TRBV6-6,TRBJ2-7,NA,CASSPSSYEQYF,TGTGCCAGCAGTCCAAGCTCCTACGAGCAGTACTTC
TRBD1,TRBV2,TRBJ1-2,NA,CASSERGQGADGYTF,TGTGCCAGCAGTGAAAGGGGACAGGGGGCGGATGGCTACACCTTC
NA,TRBV6-5,TRBJ2-7,once,CASTPHGGPHYEQYF,TGTGCCAGCACCCCTCATGGGGGGCCGCACTACGAGCAGTACTTC
TRBD1,TRBV29-1,TRBJ2-7,NA,CSVESAGQGLYEQYF,TGCAGCGTTGAGTCGGCGGGACAGGGTCTCTACGAGCAGTACTTC
TRBD2,TRBV10-2,TRBJ2-7,NA,CASSSPRTSGGPYEQYF,TGCGCCAGCAGTTCGCCTAGGACTAGCGGGGGTCCCTACGAGCAGTACTTC
TRBD1,TRBV2,TRBJ1-3,NA,CASSQQGSSGNTIYF,TGTGCCAGCAGCCAACAGGGGAGCTCTGGAAACACCATATATTTT
NA,TRBV19,TRBJ2-1,NA,CATVQGSYNEQFF,TGTGCCACCGTCCAGGGATCCTACAATGAGCAGTTCTTC
NA,TRBV7-2,TRBJ1-2,few,CASSLDRIGYTF,TGTGCCAGCAGCTTAGATCGCATCGGCTACACCTTC
NA,TRBV5-8,TRBJ1-1,NA,CASSSGQGWNTEAFF,TGTGCCAGCAGCTCGGGGCAGGGATGGAACACTGAAGCTTTCTTT
NA,TRBV21-1,TRBJ1-5,few,CASRTPGPNGPQHF,TGTGCCAGCAGGACCCCGGGACCAAATGGGCCCCAGCATTTT
NA,TRBV25-1,TRBJ2-3,NA,CASSEYKGGGTDTQYF,TGTGCCAGCAGTGAATATAAGGGAGGTGGCACAGATACGCAGTATTTT
NA,TRBV5-1,TRBJ1-3,NA,CASSLGVGTSGNTIYF,TGCGCCAGCAGCTTGGGTGTCGGGACCTCTGGAAACACCATATATTTT
TRBD2,TRBV2,TRBJ2-5,NA,CASMGLAVQETQYF,TGTGCCAGCATGGGACTAGCGGTCCAAGAGACCCAGTACTTC
NA,TRBV28,TRBJ1-5,few,CASDSSNQPQHF,TGTGCCAGTGACAGTAGCAATCAGCCCCAGCATTTT
TRBD2,TRBV7-2,TRBJ2-7,NA,CASSSNSGSPYEQYF,TGTGCCAGCAGCTCAAATAGCGGGAGTCCCTACGAGCAGTACTTC
NA,TRBV27,TRBJ1-4,NA,CASSLWPKSNEKLFF,TGTGCCAGCAGTTTATGGCCGAAAAGCAATGAAAAACTGTTTTTT
TRBD1,TRBV5-1,TRBJ1-2,once,CASSFTGTGGGYTF,TGCGCCAGCAGCTTTACCGGGACAGGGGGCGGCTACACCTTC
TRBD2,TRBV30,TRBJ2-2,NA,CAWTRGLAGSAGELFF,TGTGCCTGGACACGGGGGCTAGCGGGATCGGCCGGGGAGCTGTTTTTT
NA,TRBV6-1,TRBJ2-5,NA,CASRENRGLSRAGATITQYF,TGTGCCAGCAGGGAAAACAGGGGCCTCTCACGAGCGGGAGCTACTATTACCCAGTACTTC
TRBD2,TRBV5-8,TRBJ2-1,NA,CASSRLAGREDEQFF,TGTGCCAGCAGCCGACTAGCGGGACGGGAGGATGAGCAGTTCTTC
TRBD1,TRBV29-1,TRBJ2-5,NA,CSVGTGKETQYF,TGCAGCGTAGGGACAGGGAAAGAGACCCAGTACTTC
NA,TRBV7-9,TRBJ2-5,NA,CASSLAGTQETQYF,TGTGCCAGCAGCTTAGCGGGGACCCAAGAGACCCAGTACTTC
NA,TRBV30,TRBJ1-1,NA,CAWSVGSPNTEAFF,TGTGCCTGGAGTGTTGGCAGTCCGAACACTGAAGCTTTCTTT
TRBD2,TRBV10-3,TRBJ2-3,NA,CAISESDRYGGGPGDTQYF,TGTGCCATCAGTGAGTCTGATCGGTATGGGGGAGGGCCTGGAGATACGCAGTATTTT
TRBD1,TRBV7-6,TRBJ2-7,NA,CASSLRTGYEQYF,TGTGCCAGCAGCCTCCGGACAGGCTACGAGCAGTACTTC
TRBD2,TRBV7-2,TRBJ2-1,NA,CASSLALSGTIHNEQFF,TGTGCCAGCAGCTTAGCCCTCTCCGGGACTATCCACAATGAGCAGTTCTTC
NA,TRBV29-1,TRBJ1-3,NA,CSVDSGGGNTIYF,TGCAGCGTTGACTCTGGCGGTGGAAACACCATATATTTT
NA,TRBV2,TRBJ1-4,NA,CASIPELGSQGWNEKLFF,TGTGCCAGCATCCCTGAGTTGGGGTCTCAGGGGTGGAATGAAAAACTGTTTTTT
TRBD1,TRBV30,TRBJ1-4,NA,CAWSVGQGYEKLFF,TGTGCCTGGAGTGTTGGACAGGGTTATGAAAAACTGTTTTTT
NA,TRBV27,TRBJ2-7,NA,CASSLSTIGRSYEQYF,TGTGCCAGCAGTTTGTCAACTATCGGGAGAAGTTACGAGCAGTACTTC
NA,TRBV14,TRBJ1-2,NA,CASSPRAANYGYTF,TGTGCCAGCAGCCCTCGGGCCGCAAACTATGGCTACACCTTC
TRBD2,TRBV5-1,TRBJ2-1,NA,CASSYFTSGRANEQFF,TGCGCCAGCAGCTACTTTACTAGCGGGAGGGCCAATGAGCAGTTCTTC
TRBD2,TRBV30,TRBJ2-1,NA,CAWSGATSGPYNEQFF,TGTGCCTGGAGTGGGGCCACTAGCGGGCCCTACAATGAGCAGTTCTTC
NA,TRBV4-3,TRBJ2-1,NA,CASSQDSSSGVAVLSYNEQFF,TGCGCCAGCAGCCAAGATTCTTCGTCGGGAGTCGCGGTTCTTTCCTACAATGAGCAGTTCTTC
TRBD1,TRBV11-1,TRBJ2-3,NA,CASSPDRGRPTDTQYF,TGTGCCAGCAGCCCAGACAGGGGGCGCCCCACAGATACGCAGTATTTT
NA,TRBV9,TRBJ2-7,NA,CASSVDAGSYEQYF,TGTGCCAGCAGCGTAGATGCAGGTTCCTACGAGCAGTACTTC
TRBD1,TRBV28,TRBJ2-7,NA,CASRPGQTYEQYF,TGTGCCAGCAGACCGGGACAGACCTACGAGCAGTACTTC
NA,TRBV2,TRBJ1-5,NA,CASSEIRGNQPQHF,TGTGCCAGCAGTGAAATCCGGGGCAATCAGCCCCAGCATTTT
TRBD2,TRBV11-3,TRBJ2-1,NA,CASSLAGTSTYNEQFF,TGTGCCAGCAGCTTAGCCGGGACTAGTACCTACAATGAGCAGTTCTTC
NA,TRBV2,TRBJ2-2,NA,CASRWDTGELFF,TGTGCCAGCAGATGGGATACCGGGGAGCTGTTTTTT
NA,TRBV18,TRBJ1-4,NA,CASSREVSRGEKLFF,TGTGCCAGCTCACGGGAAGTGTCGAGAGGAGAAAAACTGTTTTTT
TRBD1,TRBV30,TRBJ1-5,NA,CAWSGTASNQPQHF,TGTGCCTGGTCCGGGACAGCTAGCAATCAGCCCCAGCATTTT
TRBD1,TRBV7-3,TRBJ1-1,NA,CASSLSGGNTEAFF,TGTGCCAGCAGCTTATCAGGGGGGAACACTGAAGCTTTCTTT
TRBD2,TRBV19,TRBJ2-1,NA,CASQKVLTSVYNEQFF,TGTGCCAGTCAAAAAGTATTGACTAGCGTCTACAATGAGCAGTTCTTC
NA,TRBV19,TRBJ1-5,NA,CASKVRNQPQHF,TGTGCCAGTAAGGTCCGAAATCAGCCCCAGCATTTT
TRBD1,TRBV5-4,TRBJ2-7,NA,CASSFRSTGGYEQYF,TGTGCCAGCAGCTTTCGATCTACAGGGGGGTACGAGCAGTACTTC
NA,TRBV10-1,TRBJ2-2,NA,CASGDHTGELFF,TGCGCCAGCGGCGATCACACCGGGGAGCTGTTTTTT
NA,TRBV18,TRBJ1-1,NA,CASSPRTGDEAFF,TGTGCCAGCTCACCACGGACGGGCGATGAAGCTTTCTTT
NA,TRBV7-6,TRBJ1-1,NA,CASSLWADRTGTANTEAFF,TGTGCCAGCAGCTTATGGGCAGACCGCACCGGGACGGCGAACACTGAAGCTTTCTTT
NA,TRBV5-1,TRBJ2-1,few,CASSLQGPDLNEQFF,TGCGCCAGCAGCTTGCAGGGCCCGGATCTGAATGAGCAGTTCTTC
NA,TRBV6-1,TRBJ2-6,NA,CASSEKGTGANVLTF,TGTGCCAGCAGTGAAAAGGGTACTGGGGCCAACGTCCTGACTTTC
TRBD1,TRBV6-1,TRBJ2-1,NA,CASSLEQGAGGEQFF,TGTGCCAGCTCGTTAGAACAGGGGGCAGGAGGTGAGCAGTTCTTC